These 17 T cell receptor beta chains were sequenced from one sample in a study of CD8 T cells in Susac syndrome. About 0.5 to 1 ug RNA was reverse transcribed with random hexamers. TCRdb ran MiXCR on the immunoSEQ multiplex PCR reads and lists one entry per CDR3 protein. This table has 200,000 or so distinct CDR3 sequences, more than 85% appearing once. The sequenced material came from CD8+ T cells from PBMCs. Receptors were obtained from a human donor with Susac syndrome.

The gene calls are TRBV5-4 and TRBJ2-2, with 9 bases fitting TRBD2. The V gene end was trimmed by 3 bases and the J gene end by 7 bases; junction bases not matched to a gene: 13. CDR3 length: 17 residues. In germline, CDR1 is SGHNT, CDR2 YYREEE (reference sequence). CDR3 protein: CASSSLAGGRKNGELFF. DNA of the CDR3: TGTGCCAGCAGCTCCTTGGCGGGAGGGCGGAAGAACGGGGAGCTGTTTTTT.

The V call is TRBV4-1, the J call TRBJ2-7; unclear D gene. The CDR3 sequence is 14 residues long. Trimming shortened V by 0 bases and J by 2 bases, and 8 bases separated the two germline ends. Germline-derived CDR1 and CDR2 are MGHRA and YSYEKL. CDR3 sequence reads: CASSQDPATYEQYF. DNA for the CDR3: TGCGCCAGCAGCCAAGACCCGGCGACCTACGAGCAGTACTTC.

The chain uses TRBV29-1 and TRBJ2-1, with D perhaps matching TRBD1 or TRBD2 (6 bases each). Germline V gives CDR1 SQVTM, CDR2 ANQGSEA. CDR3 size: 14 residues. Trimming left V 5 bases short and J 2 bases short, with 13 bases between. CDR3 nucleotide sequence: TGCAGCGTTCTTGGGGGGCAGGCCTACAATGAGCAGTTCTTC. Residues: CSVLGGQAYNEQFF.

A single count supports this clonotype. The chain uses TRBV5-1 and TRBJ2-7; 12 bases align to TRBD2. Germline V gene lookup returns CDR1 SGHRS and CDR2 YFSETQ. V was pared by 0 bases and J by 5 bases, with 6 bases of the junction left unmatched. The CDR3 extends over 16 amino acids. For the CDR3, the DNA is TGCGCCAGCAGCTTGGTGACTAGCGGGAGACAAGACGAGCAGTACTTC. Translated, it gives CASSLVTSGRQDEQYF. Looking up the rest from reference TRBV5-1 and TRBJ2-7 gives the full variable domain: KAGVTQTPRYLIKTRGQQVTLSCSPISGHRSVSWYQQTPGQGLQFLFEYFSETQRNKGNFPGRFSGRQFSNSRSEMNVSTLELGDSALYLCASSLVTSGRQDEQYFGPGTRLTVT.

With regard to this clonotype: The junction and the germline gene differ at one end; a read error may be behind it. This sequence joins TRBV23-1 and TRBJ2-3; D is unresolved. Being an ORF, TRBV23-1 has a function that is uncertain. The CDR3 covers 10 residues. DNA of the CDR3: TGCGCCAGCAGCATAGATACGCAGTATTTT. Translated: CASSIDTQYF.

This sequence joins TRBV9 and TRBJ1-3; possibly TRBD1 for D (5 bases). Per the germline V gene, CDR1 is SGDLS and CDR2 is YYNGEE. V dropped 0 bases and J dropped 0 bases, with 10 bases sitting between them. This CDR3 is 16 amino acids long. The DNA of the CDR3 is TGTGCCAGCAGCGTAGCAGGACAAGACTCTGGAAACACCATATATTTT. This codes for CASSVAGQDSGNTIYF.

The chain carries TRBV5-1 and TRBJ2-1; D remains ambiguous. V was cut by 4 bases and J by 7 bases, with 12 bases left in between. Germline CDR1 SGHRS, CDR2 YFSETQ. There are 13 residues in the CDR3. CDR3 sequence (DNA): TGCGCCAGCAGCCAATCAGGACGGAATGAGCAGTTCTTC. It codes for CASSQSGRNEQFF.

This chain links TRBV5-6 with TRBJ2-7; D remains unclear. Germline V gives CDR1 SGHDT, CDR2 YYEEEE. The germline V and J ends were trimmed by 4 bases and 5 bases, with 19 bases remaining between them. The CDR3 consists of 15 residues. CDR3 in amino acids: CASSHKTDGFHEQYF. The CDR3 DNA follows: TGTGCCAGCAGCCACAAAACGGACGGTTTTCACGAGCAGTACTTC.

The chain combines TRBV11-2 with TRBJ2-7; D perhaps matches TRBD2 (5 bases). The CDR3 consists of 11 residues. The germline CDR1 and CDR2 sequences are SGHAT and FQNNGV. Trimming cost V 6 bases and J 3 bases, with 6 bases left between them. CDR3 amino acids: CASREVYEQYF. DNA for the CDR3: TGTGCCAGCAGGGAGGTCTACGAGCAGTACTTC. Using reference TRBV11-2 and TRBJ2-7 for the parts outside the CDR3, the full variable domain is EAGVAQSPRYKIIEKRQSVAFWCNPISGHATLYWYQQILGQGPKLLIQFQNNGVVDDSQLPKDRFSAERLKGVDSTLKIQPAKLEDSAVYLCASREVYEQYFGPGTRLTVT.

V is TRBV11-2 and J is TRBJ2-4; D is unresolved. The V end lost 0 bases, the J end lost 4 bases, and 7 bases lay between the germline ends. Germline V gives CDR1 SGHAT, CDR2 FQNNGV. The length of the CDR3 is 14 residues. CDR3 sequence (DNA): TGTGCCAGCAGCTTAGAGGCAGATAAAAACATTCAGTACTTC. As protein: CASSLEADKNIQYF.

This clonotype was detected only once. CDR3 region: CASSVGSVPYEQYF. For the CDR3, the DNA is TGTGCTTCGTCCGTCGGGTCAGTGCCCTACGAGCAGTACTTC. The chain links TRBV13 to TRBJ2-7; D not certain. CDR1 PRHDT and CDR2 FYEKMQ come from the germline V gene (reference sequence). The CDR3 sequence is 14 residues long.

The genes are TRBV2 and TRBJ1-1; possibly TRBD1 for D (5 bases). V lost 9 bases, J lost 2 bases, and 19 bases lay in between. CDR1 is SNHLY, CDR2 FYNNEI, per germline. The CDR3 has 15 residues. CDR3 residues: CARTTGPTPNTEAFF. Here the CDR3 DNA reads TGTGCCAGAACAACGGGACCGACTCCTAACACTGAAGCTTTCTTT.

This clonotype was detected a few times. The rearrangement joins TRBV7-3 to TRBJ2-7, with D maybe TRBD2 (6 bases). CDR3 length: 13 residues. V lost 3 bases and J 4 bases, leaving 10 bases between the germline ends. Germline V gene sequence: CDR1 SGHTA, CDR2 FQGTGA. The CDR3 sequence is CASSFGGAYEQYF. CDR3 nucleotide sequence: TGTGCCAGCAGCTTCGGCGGGGCTTACGAGCAGTACTTC.

This chain uses TRBV27 with TRBJ2-2; D is unresolved. Trimming stripped 3 bases from V and 6 bases from J, with 8 bases between. Germline CDR1 reads MNHEY; CDR2 reads SMNVEV (reference sequence). The CDR3 covers 13 residues. The CDR3 DNA sequence: TGTGCCAGCAGTTTCATCGGGTCCGGGGAGCTGTTTTTT. Protein: CASSFIGSGELFF.

This clonotype appeared a single time. J is TRBJ1-5 and V is TRBV18; TRBD1 is a possible D gene (5 bases). The germline gives CDR1 KGHSH, CDR2 LQKENI. V was pared by 4 bases and J by 5 bases, with 18 bases between. The CDR3 is made up of 16 amino acids. The CDR3 here is CASSLLVLQGHQPQHF. As DNA, the CDR3 is TGTGCCAGCTCACTCTTGGTATTGCAGGGCCATCAGCCCCAGCATTTT.

The chain combines TRBV9 with TRBJ2-5; 12 bases map to TRBD1. The CDR3 loop spans 16 amino acids. CDR1 SGDLS and CDR2 YYNGEE come from the germline V gene. With 4 bases clipped from V and 4 bases from J, the junction kept 8 bases outside the gene matches. In DNA form, the CDR3 reads TGTGCCAGCAGCATAACGGGACAGGGGGCTAGAGAGACCCAGTACTTC. Translating gives CASSITGQGARETQYF.

The J gene is TRBJ1-2, the V gene TRBV11-2; D is unclear. This CDR3 is built from 13 residues. The germline gives CDR1 SGHAT, CDR2 FQNNGV. V lost 1 base, J lost 4 bases, and 7 bases lay in between. The CDR3 nucleotides read TGTGCCAGCAGCTTAGGTCGTATCTATGGCTACACCTTC. Amino acid sequence: CASSLGRIYGYTF.